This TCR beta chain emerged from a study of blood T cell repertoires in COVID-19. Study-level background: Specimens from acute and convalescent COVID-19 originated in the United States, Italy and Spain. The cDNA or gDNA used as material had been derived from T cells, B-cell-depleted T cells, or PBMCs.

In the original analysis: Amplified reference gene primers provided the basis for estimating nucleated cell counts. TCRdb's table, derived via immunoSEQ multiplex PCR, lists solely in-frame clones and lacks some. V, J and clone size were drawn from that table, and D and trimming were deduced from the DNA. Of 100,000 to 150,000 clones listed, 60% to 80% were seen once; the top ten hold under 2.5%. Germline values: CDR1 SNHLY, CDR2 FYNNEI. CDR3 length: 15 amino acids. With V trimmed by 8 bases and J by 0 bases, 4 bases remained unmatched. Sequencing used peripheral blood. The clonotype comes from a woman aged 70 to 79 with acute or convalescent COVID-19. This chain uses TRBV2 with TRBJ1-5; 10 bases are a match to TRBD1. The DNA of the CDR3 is TGTGCCAGCCGGGGACAGGGGAGTAGCAATCAGCCCCAGCATTTT. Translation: CASRGQGSSNQPQHF. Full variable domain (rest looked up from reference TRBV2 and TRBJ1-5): EPEVTQTPSHQVTQMGQEVILRCVPISNHLYFYWYRQILGQKVEFLVSFYNNEISEKSEIFDDQFSVERPDGSNFTLKIRSTKLEDSAMYFCASRGQGSSNQPQHFGDGTRLSIL.